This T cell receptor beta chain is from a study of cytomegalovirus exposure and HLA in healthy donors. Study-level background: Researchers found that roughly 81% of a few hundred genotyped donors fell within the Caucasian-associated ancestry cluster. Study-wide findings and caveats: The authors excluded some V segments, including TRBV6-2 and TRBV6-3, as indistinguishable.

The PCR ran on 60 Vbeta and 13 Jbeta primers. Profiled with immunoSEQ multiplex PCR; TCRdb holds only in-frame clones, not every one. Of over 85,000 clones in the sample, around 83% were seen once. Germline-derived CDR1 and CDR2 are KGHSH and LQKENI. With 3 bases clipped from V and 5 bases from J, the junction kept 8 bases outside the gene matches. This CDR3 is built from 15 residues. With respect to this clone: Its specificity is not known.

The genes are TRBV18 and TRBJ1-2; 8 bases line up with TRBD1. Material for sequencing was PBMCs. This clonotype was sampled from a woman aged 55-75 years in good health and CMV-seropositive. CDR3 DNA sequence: TGTGCCAGCTCACCGGGACAGGCGGCCCCATATGGCTACACCTTC. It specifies CASSPGQAAPYGYTF.